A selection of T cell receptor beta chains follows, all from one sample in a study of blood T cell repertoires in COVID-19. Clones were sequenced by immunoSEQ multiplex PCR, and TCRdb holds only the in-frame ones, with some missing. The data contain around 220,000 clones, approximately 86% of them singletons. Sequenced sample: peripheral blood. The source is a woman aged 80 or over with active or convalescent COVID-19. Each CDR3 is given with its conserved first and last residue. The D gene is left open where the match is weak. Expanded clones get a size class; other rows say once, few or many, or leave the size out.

cdr3_aa: CASSPPSVRGGSEQYF
cdr3_nt: TGTGCCAGCAGCCCCCCCTCTGTACGAGGGGGCTCCGAGCAGTACTTC
d_call: TRBD1
clone_size: .
v_call: TRBV5-6
j_call: TRBJ2-7

cdr3_aa: CASSPGGTGYDGQFF
cdr3_nt: TGCGCCAGCAGCCCGGGCGGGACAGGGTACGATGGGCAGTTCTTC
d_call: TRBD1
clone_size: few
v_call: TRBV5-1
j_call: TRBJ2-1

cdr3_aa: CASSLLQGAPNEKLFF
cdr3_nt: TGCGCCAGCAGCTTACTTCAGGGGGCCCCTAATGAAAAACTGTTTTTT
d_call: TRBD1
clone_size: .
v_call: TRBV5-1
j_call: TRBJ1-4

cdr3_aa: CASSPPSFKGRTQYF
cdr3_nt: TGTGCCAGCTCACCACCGTCCTTCAAGGGGCGTACGCAGTATTTT
d_call: .
clone_size: few
v_call: TRBV18
j_call: TRBJ2-3

cdr3_aa: CASSSPTGGLNSPLHF
cdr3_nt: TGTGCCAGCAGCTCACCCACAGGGGGCCTTAATTCACCCCTCCACTTT
d_call: TRBD1
clone_size: .
v_call: TRBV7-9
j_call: TRBJ1-6

cdr3_aa: CASSYDRNYGYTF
cdr3_nt: TGTGCCAGCAGTTACGACAGGAACTATGGCTACACCTTC
d_call: .
clone_size: .
v_call: TRBV6-2/TRBV6-3
j_call: TRBJ1-2

cdr3_aa: CASSLERGSYNEQFF
cdr3_nt: TGCGCCAGCAGCTTGGAACGGGGCTCCTACAATGAGCAGTTCTTC
d_call: .
clone_size: .
v_call: TRBV5-1
j_call: TRBJ2-1

cdr3_aa: CASRASGRETGELFF
cdr3_nt: TGCGCCAGCAGGGCTAGCGGGAGGGAGACCGGGGAGCTGTTTTTT
d_call: TRBD2
clone_size: .
v_call: TRBV10-2
j_call: TRBJ2-2

cdr3_aa: CASSPDSPYGYTF
cdr3_nt: TGTGCCAGCAGTCCCGACTCACCCTATGGCTACACCTTC
d_call: .
clone_size: .
v_call: TRBV27
j_call: TRBJ1-2

cdr3_aa: CASSLRDTRYEKLFF
cdr3_nt: TGTGCCAGCAGTTTACGAGACACAAGATATGAAAAACTGTTTTTT
d_call: .
clone_size: .
v_call: TRBV28
j_call: TRBJ1-4

cdr3_aa: CASGSGNRGQTF
cdr3_nt: TGTGCTAGTGGTTCGGGAAACAGGGGGCAAACCTTC
d_call: TRBD1
clone_size: .
v_call: TRBV12-5
j_call: TRBJ1-2

cdr3_aa: CASSTSVSQYF
cdr3_nt: TGTGCCAGCAGCACTAGCGTTTCACAGTACTTC
d_call: TRBD2
clone_size: .
v_call: TRBV11-2
j_call: TRBJ2-5

cdr3_aa: CASSPPDRGIYF
cdr3_nt: TGTGCCAGCTCACCACCCGACAGGGGAATTTATTTT
d_call: TRBD1
clone_size: .
v_call: TRBV18
j_call: TRBJ2-3

cdr3_aa: CAWKVTGGSYNEQFF
cdr3_nt: TGTGCCTGGAAGGTGACGGGAGGCTCCTACAATGAGCAGTTCTTC
d_call: TRBD2
clone_size: .
v_call: TRBV30
j_call: TRBJ2-1

cdr3_aa: CASVGGRNTEAFF
cdr3_nt: TGTGCCAGCGTGGGGGGGAGGAACACTGAAGCTTTCTTT
d_call: .
clone_size: .
v_call: TRBV3-1/TRBV3-2
j_call: TRBJ1-1

cdr3_aa: CASSKSWGEDQPQHF
cdr3_nt: TGTGCCAGCAGCAAGTCTTGGGGGGAGGATCAGCCCCAGCATTTT
d_call: .
clone_size: .
v_call: TRBV2
j_call: TRBJ1-5

cdr3_aa: CASSPTRVSNQPQHF
cdr3_nt: TGTGCCAGCTCACCTACGAGGGTTAGCAATCAGCCCCAGCATTTT
d_call: .
clone_size: .
v_call: TRBV18
j_call: TRBJ1-5

cdr3_aa: CASSLSGTGTGNEQFF
cdr3_nt: TGTGCCAGCAGTTTGTCGGGGACAGGGACAGGTAATGAGCAGTTCTTC
d_call: TRBD1
clone_size: .
v_call: TRBV28
j_call: TRBJ2-1

cdr3_aa: CASTTGTGVGGTEAFF
cdr3_nt: TGCGCCAGCACAACCGGGACAGGGGTGGGAGGTACTGAAGCTTTCTTT
d_call: TRBD1
clone_size: .
v_call: TRBV5-1
j_call: TRBJ1-1

cdr3_aa: CASSWDRVAPPQHF
cdr3_nt: TGTGCCAGCAGTTGGGACAGGGTGGCCCCGCCCCAGCATTTT
d_call: TRBD1
clone_size: .
v_call: TRBV28
j_call: TRBJ1-5

cdr3_aa: CASSYPDRLNYGYTF
cdr3_nt: TGTGCCAGCAGTTACCCGGACAGACTTAACTATGGCTACACCTTC
d_call: .
clone_size: .
v_call: TRBV6-6
j_call: TRBJ1-2

cdr3_aa: CASSLEGGRHEQFF
cdr3_nt: TGTGCCAGCAGCTTAGAGGGCGGGAGGCACGAGCAGTTCTTC
d_call: TRBD2
clone_size: .
v_call: TRBV7-8
j_call: TRBJ2-1

cdr3_aa: CASSFGLAGSTDTQYF
cdr3_nt: TGTGCCAGCAGCTTCGGACTAGCGGGGAGCACAGATACGCAGTATTTT
d_call: TRBD2
clone_size: .
v_call: TRBV5-4
j_call: TRBJ2-3

cdr3_aa: CASSLVTGGGGYTF
cdr3_nt: TGTGCCAGCAGCTTAGTTACAGGGGGCGGCGGCTACACCTTC
d_call: TRBD1
clone_size: few
v_call: TRBV7-8
j_call: TRBJ1-2

cdr3_aa: CASSRLTSEQFF
cdr3_nt: TGTGCCAGCAGTCGACTTACTAGTGAGCAGTTCTTC
d_call: .
clone_size: .
v_call: TRBV7-8
j_call: TRBJ2-1

cdr3_aa: CASSDGQNQPQHF
cdr3_nt: TGCGCCAGCAGCGACGGACAGAATCAGCCCCAGCATTTT
d_call: .
clone_size: .
v_call: TRBV5-1
j_call: TRBJ1-5

cdr3_aa: CASSNRRLRREDNSPLHF
cdr3_nt: TGTGCCAGTAGTAACCGCAGGCTGAGGAGGGAAGATAATTCACCCCTCCACTTT
d_call: .
clone_size: .
v_call: TRBV19
j_call: TRBJ1-6

cdr3_aa: CASSQDLGYGYTF
cdr3_nt: TGTGCCAGCTCACAGGACTTGGGCTATGGCTACACCTTC
d_call: .
clone_size: .
v_call: TRBV18
j_call: TRBJ1-2

cdr3_aa: CASSSGLVSYEQYF
cdr3_nt: TGCGCCAGCAGCTCCGGACTGGTCTCCTACGAGCAGTACTTC
d_call: .
clone_size: few
v_call: TRBV5-1
j_call: TRBJ2-7

cdr3_aa: CASSPVWEGGGTGELFF
cdr3_nt: TGTGCCAGCAGCCCTGTCTGGGAGGGCGGGGGCACCGGGGAGCTGTTTTTT
d_call: TRBD2
clone_size: .
v_call: TRBV4-2
j_call: TRBJ2-2

cdr3_aa: CASTSGQGFAGNTIYF
cdr3_nt: TGCGCCAGCACCTCTGGACAGGGGTTCGCTGGAAACACCATATATTTT
d_call: TRBD1
clone_size: .
v_call: TRBV5-1
j_call: TRBJ1-3

cdr3_aa: CASSFGLAGGLTYEQYF
cdr3_nt: TGTGCCAGCAGCTTTGGACTAGCGGGGGGACTTACCTACGAGCAGTACTTC
d_call: TRBD2
clone_size: .
v_call: TRBV3-1/TRBV3-2
j_call: TRBJ2-7

cdr3_aa: CASTRTAGYGYTF
cdr3_nt: TGTGCCAGCACAAGGACAGCCGGCTATGGCTACACCTTC
d_call: .
clone_size: few
v_call: TRBV28
j_call: TRBJ1-2

cdr3_aa: CASSVAGSSSYNEQFF
cdr3_nt: TGTGCCAGCAGCGTAGCCGGGAGTAGCTCCTACAATGAGCAGTTCTTC
d_call: .
clone_size: .
v_call: TRBV9
j_call: TRBJ2-1

cdr3_aa: CASSLNTGPYEQYF
cdr3_nt: TGCGCCAGCAGCTTGAATACAGGACCTTACGAGCAGTACTTC
d_call: .
clone_size: .
v_call: TRBV5-1
j_call: TRBJ2-7

cdr3_aa: CASSRPGLAGDNEQFF
cdr3_nt: TGTGCCAGCAGCCGACCCGGACTAGCGGGGGATAATGAGCAGTTCTTC
d_call: TRBD2
clone_size: .
v_call: TRBV28
j_call: TRBJ2-1

cdr3_aa: CASSINRGQINEQFF
cdr3_nt: TGTGCCAGTAGTATAAACAGGGGGCAGATCAATGAGCAGTTCTTC
d_call: TRBD1
clone_size: .
v_call: TRBV19
j_call: TRBJ2-1

cdr3_aa: CASSLLAGGTEAFF
cdr3_nt: TGTGCCAGCAGCTTACTGGCCGGCGGGACTGAAGCTTTCTTT
d_call: .
clone_size: .
v_call: TRBV7-9
j_call: TRBJ1-1

cdr3_aa: CASSLLYEKLFF
cdr3_nt: TGTGCCAGCAGCCTCCTGTATGAAAAACTGTTTTTT
d_call: .
clone_size: .
v_call: TRBV6-5
j_call: TRBJ1-4

cdr3_aa: CASSIGTGEKLFF
cdr3_nt: TGTGCCAGCAGCATAGGGACAGGGGAAAAACTGTTTTTT
d_call: TRBD1
clone_size: few
v_call: TRBV7-8
j_call: TRBJ1-4

cdr3_aa: CAWSVLGRGTEAFF
cdr3_nt: TGTGCCTGGAGTGTACTTGGGAGAGGCACTGAAGCTTTCTTT
d_call: .
clone_size: .
v_call: TRBV30
j_call: TRBJ1-1

cdr3_aa: CASSMGHHSNQPQHF
cdr3_nt: TGTGCCAGTAGTATGGGACACCATAGCAATCAGCCCCAGCATTTT
d_call: .
clone_size: few
v_call: TRBV19
j_call: TRBJ1-5

cdr3_aa: CAISDWDTSYNEQFF
cdr3_nt: TGTGCCATCAGTGACTGGGACACCTCCTACAATGAGCAGTTCTTC
d_call: .
clone_size: .
v_call: TRBV10-3
j_call: TRBJ2-1

cdr3_aa: CASRTGTTNTGELFF
cdr3_nt: TGTGCCAGCAGAACCGGGACTACGAACACCGGGGAGCTGTTTTTT
d_call: TRBD2
clone_size: .
v_call: TRBV9
j_call: TRBJ2-2

cdr3_aa: CASSQEEGRETQYF
cdr3_nt: TGCGCCAGCAGCCAAGAGGAGGGCAGAGAGACCCAGTACTTC
d_call: .
clone_size: .
v_call: TRBV4-1
j_call: TRBJ2-5

cdr3_aa: CASGRTGNTGELFF
cdr3_nt: TGTGCCAGCGGCCGCACGGGGAACACCGGGGAGCTGTTTTTT
d_call: .
clone_size: .
v_call: TRBV2
j_call: TRBJ2-2

cdr3_aa: CASSQVQGTSGYTF
cdr3_nt: TGTGCCAGCAGCCAAGTACAGGGTACCAGTGGCTACACCTTC
d_call: .
clone_size: .
v_call: TRBV3-1/TRBV3-2
j_call: TRBJ1-2

cdr3_aa: CASSLGQYNEQFF
cdr3_nt: TGCGCCAGCAGCCTGGGACAGTACAATGAGCAGTTCTTC
d_call: TRBD1
clone_size: once
v_call: TRBV5-1
j_call: TRBJ2-1

cdr3_aa: CASSPNRAINTGELFF
cdr3_nt: TGTGCCAGCAGCCCTAACAGGGCGATTAACACCGGGGAGCTGTTTTTT
d_call: .
clone_size: .
v_call: TRBV7-2
j_call: TRBJ2-2

cdr3_aa: CASSSQVGGTGNTIYF
cdr3_nt: TGCGCCAGCAGCTCCCAAGTTGGGGGGACGGGAAACACCATATATTTT
d_call: .
clone_size: .
v_call: TRBV5-1
j_call: TRBJ1-3

cdr3_aa: CASSPLTGQNYEQYF
cdr3_nt: TGTGCCAGCAGCCCCCTAACAGGACAAAACTACGAGCAGTACTTC
d_call: .
clone_size: .
v_call: TRBV7-9
j_call: TRBJ2-7

cdr3_aa: CASSPRLAGGRANTGELFF
cdr3_nt: TGTGCCAGCAGCCCAAGACTAGCGGGCGGTCGCGCGAACACCGGGGAGCTGTTTTTT
d_call: TRBD2
clone_size: .
v_call: TRBV5-5
j_call: TRBJ2-2

cdr3_aa: CASSLDTNTDTQYF
cdr3_nt: TGCGCCAGCAGCCTGGACACAAACACAGATACGCAGTATTTT
d_call: .
clone_size: .
v_call: TRBV5-1
j_call: TRBJ2-3

cdr3_aa: CASSPSGQISYEQYF
cdr3_nt: TGTGCCAGCAGCCCTAGCGGGCAGATCTCCTACGAGCAGTACTTC
d_call: TRBD2
clone_size: .
v_call: TRBV7-9
j_call: TRBJ2-7

cdr3_aa: CASSVNRANTGELFF
cdr3_nt: TGTGCCAGCAGTGTGAACAGGGCGAACACCGGGGAGCTGTTTTTT
d_call: .
clone_size: many
v_call: TRBV6-4
j_call: TRBJ2-2

cdr3_aa: CASSLDGGGEAFF
cdr3_nt: TGTGCCAGCAGCTTGGACGGGGGAGGGGAAGCTTTCTTT
d_call: .
clone_size: .
v_call: TRBV28
j_call: TRBJ1-1